These T cell receptor beta chains were read from a single sample in a study of blood T cell repertoires in COVID-19. Here immunoSEQ multiplex PCR was the method, and the copy in TCRdb shows in-frame clones only, minus some. The table lists about half a million clones, approximately 85% of them singletons. The sample was peripheral blood. Receptor source: a human donor in a cohort sampled during active COVID-19. Both conserved end residues are part of each CDR3. The D gene is left open where the match is weak. A row's size may be missing; if present it is once, few, many or a size class.

D	V	length	J	size	DNA	CDR3
-	TRBV7-9	15	TRBJ1-2	-	TGTGCCAGCAGCTTATCGGACACTTCTAACTATGGCTACACCTTC	CASSLSDTSNYGYTF
-	TRBV3-1/TRBV3-2	15	TRBJ2-1	-	TGTGCCAGCAGCCACTCGGACAGAGCCTACAATGAGCAGTTCTTC	CASSHSDRAYNEQFF
-	TRBV7-2	15	TRBJ2-7	-	TGTGCCAGCAGCCCTAACTCAGGGGGGCCTTACGAGCAGTACTTC	CASSPNSGGPYEQYF
TRBD2	TRBV6-5	14	TRBJ2-1	once	TGTGCCAGCAGCTTGAGAGGTAGCGGGGCTTGGGGGTTCTTC	CASSLRGSGAWGFF
TRBD1	TRBV19	16	TRBJ2-7	-	TGTGCCAGTAGTAGTCGATTCCCGGGACAGGGGTACGAGCAGTACTTC	CASSSRFPGQGYEQYF
-	TRBV2	12	TRBJ1-1	-	TGTGCCAACGGACTTTCGAACACTGAAGCTTTCTTT	CANGLSNTEAFF
-	TRBV18	16	TRBJ1-2	-	TGTGCCAGCTCACCACGGGGTTCTGCAGCGGACTATGGCTACACCTTC	CASSPRGSAADYGYTF
-	TRBV7-2	13	TRBJ1-1	-	TGTGCCAGCAGCCTCACTGAGAACACTGAAGCTTTCTTT	CASSLTENTEAFF
-	TRBV20-1	14	TRBJ1-1	-	TGCAGTGCTAGTAAGGGGCTTCGAAACACTGAAGCTTTCTTT	CSASKGLRNTEAFF
-	TRBV11-2	17	TRBJ2-1	-	TGTGCCAGCACCTTTAACCCGGGGGTACAATGGGGCGATGAGCAGTTCTTC	CASTFNPGVQWGDEQFF
TRBD2	TRBV9	16	TRBJ2-7	-	TGTGCCAGCAGCTTTGTCCCCAGCGGGAGGGCCGACGAGCAGTACTTC	CASSFVPSGRADEQYF
-	TRBV28	14	TRBJ1-3	-	TGTGCCAGCACGGGGAAGGGCTCTGGAAACACCATATATTTT	CASTGKGSGNTIYF
TRBD1	TRBV5-1	17	TRBJ2-7	-	TGCGCCAGCAGCTTGGGACCCCGGGACAGGGGGCCCTACGAGCAGTACTTC	CASSLGPRDRGPYEQYF
-	TRBV12-3/TRBV12-4	13	TRBJ2-5	-	TGTGCCAGCAGTGACAGGCTTCCAAGAACCCAGTACTTC	CASSDRLPRTQYF
-	TRBV3-1/TRBV3-2	11	TRBJ1-1	-	TGTGCCAGCAGCTCTCGGACTGAAGCTTTCTTT	CASSSRTEAFF
-	TRBV5-4	14	TRBJ2-7	-	TGTGCCAGCAGCTTGCGACAGTCGTATTTACAGCAGTACTTC	CASSLRQSYLQQYF
-	TRBV15	15	TRBJ2-7	-	TGTGCCACCAGCAGAGAATGGGGGGTACCCTACGAGCAGTACTTC	CATSREWGVPYEQYF
TRBD2	TRBV28	14	TRBJ2-1	once	TGTGCCAGCAGACTAGCGGGAGGGTGGAATGAGCAGTTCTTC	CASRLAGGWNEQFF
TRBD2	TRBV27	19	TRBJ2-7	-	TGTGCCAGCAGCGAATGGAAGACAGGAGGCGGGAGGCTCTCTCGCGAGCAGTACTTC	CASSEWKTGGGRLSREQYF
TRBD1	TRBV15	19	TRBJ2-2	-	TGTGCCACCAGCAGCAACAGGGGTCGCTCTTTGACGAACACCGGGGAGCTGTTTTTT	CATSSNRGRSLTNTGELFF